These T cell receptor beta chains were read from a single sample in a study of blood T cell repertoires in COVID-19. TCRdb's table, derived via immunoSEQ multiplex PCR, lists solely in-frame clones and lacks some. The sample holds 150,000 to 200,000 clones; roughly 77% are singletons and the top ten take about 6.5%. The source material was peripheral blood. The source of these receptors is a woman between 40 and 55 years old with COVID-19, enrolled during active disease. The CDR3 runs from the conserved cysteine through the conserved F or W. The order of the fields is D gene, J gene, clone size, V gene, CDR3 DNA, CDR3 protein. A D gene is named only where the DNA matches it firmly. Some rows have no size entry. The others give once, few or many, or a class for an expanded clone.

>TRBD2|TRBJ2-1|NA|TRBV6-5
TGTGCCAGCAGTTACTTCGGCGGGAGGAATGAGCAGTTCTTC
CASSYFGGRNEQFF
>TRBD1|TRBJ2-7|NA|TRBV3-1/TRBV3-2
TGTGCCAGCAGCCAAGGATTAGGGACAGGCCATTACGAGCAGTACTTC
CASSQGLGTGHYEQYF
>TRBD1|TRBJ1-1|NA|TRBV12-3/TRBV12-4
TGTGCCAGCAGCCCAGGGGGCGTAACTTTCTTT
CASSPGGVTFF
>TRBD1|TRBJ2-7|few|TRBV27
TGTGCCAGCACCAGAGGAATCGGGACAGACTCCTACGAGCAGTACTTC
CASTRGIGTDSYEQYF
>TRBD1|TRBJ1-1|NA|TRBV29-1
TGCAGCGTTGTGGGGGACAGAAACACTGAAGCTTTCTTT
CSVVGDRNTEAFF
>TRBD1|TRBJ1-2|NA|TRBV30
TGTGCCTGGACCAGGGACAGCGAAGCCTACACCTTC
CAWTRDSEAYTF
>NA|TRBJ2-1|few|TRBV5-1
TGCGCCAGCAGCTTTGGAGGGGGCGCGTCCTACAATGAGCAGTTCTTC
CASSFGGGASYNEQFF
>NA|TRBJ1-1|NA|TRBV6-1
TGTGCCAGCAGGCCCTCCTGGGGCGGCACTGAAGCTTTCTTT
CASRPSWGGTEAFF
>TRBD1|TRBJ2-7|NA|TRBV4-1
TGCGCCAGCAGCCAAGGGGTCCCGGGACAGGGGGTCTACGAGCAGTACTTC
CASSQGVPGQGVYEQYF
>TRBD2|TRBJ2-3|NA|TRBV7-8
TGTGCCAGCAGCTTAGGTTTGGAGACTAGCGGGAGTAGCACAGATACGCAGTATTTT
CASSLGLETSGSSTDTQYF
>NA|TRBJ2-5|NA|TRBV5-6
TGTGCCAGCAGCCGTGTGGGGGGCCAAGAGACCCAGTACTTC
CASSRVGGQETQYF
>NA|TRBJ2-7|NA|TRBV6-1
TGTGCCAGCAGTGGGCAATGGACAAATCTGGGGACCTACGAGCAGTACTTC
CASSGQWTNLGTYEQYF
>NA|TRBJ2-5|few|TRBV14
TGTGCCAGCAGCCAAGGGTTCGTGGAGGGACAAGAGACCCAGTACTTC
CASSQGFVEGQETQYF
>TRBD1|TRBJ1-2|many|TRBV5-4
TGTGCCAGCAGCTCAGGCCGGGACAGGGGAGACAATGGCTACACCTTC
CASSSGRDRGDNGYTF
>TRBD1|TRBJ1-1|NA|TRBV4-3
TGCGCCAGCAGCCAAGTGGGACAGGGATTGAACACTGAAGCTTTCTTT
CASSQVGQGLNTEAFF
>NA|TRBJ2-1|NA|TRBV24-1
TGTGCCACCAGTGATTTGGGAGATGAGCAGTTCTTC
CATSDLGDEQFF
>TRBD2|TRBJ2-1|NA|TRBV5-1
TGCGCCAGCAGCTTGGGCGCGGGGGGACACAATGAGCAGTTCTTC
CASSLGAGGHNEQFF
>NA|TRBJ2-2|NA|TRBV6-4
TGTGCCAGCAGTGACTCTGGCAGATTTACGAACACCGGGGAGCTGTTTTTT
CASSDSGRFTNTGELFF
>NA|TRBJ1-3|NA|TRBV27
TGTGCCAGTAGTTTCCGTAGTGGAAACACCATATATTTT
CASSFRSGNTIYF
>NA|TRBJ1-2|NA|TRBV4-3
TGCGCCAGCAGCCGCTTAGGGGTGAACTATGGCTACACCTTC
CASSRLGVNYGYTF
>NA|TRBJ2-7|NA|TRBV6-5
TGTGCCAGCAAAATCCAATACGAGCAGTACTTC
CASKIQYEQYF
>NA|TRBJ2-2|once|TRBV7-9
TGTGCCAGCAGCCCCACCTTTAGACAGGCGAACACCGGGGAGCTGTTTTTT
CASSPTFRQANTGELFF
>TRBD1|TRBJ2-7|NA|TRBV7-2
TGTGCCAGCAGGGAGGGGACAGGGGGTTTCTACGAGCAGTACTTC
CASREGTGGFYEQYF
>TRBD1|TRBJ2-1|NA|TRBV3-1/TRBV3-2
TGTGCCAGCAGCCAAAGCGGGACAGGGGGTTTTGGTGAGCAGTTCTTC
CASSQSGTGGFGEQFF
>TRBD1|TRBJ1-1|NA|TRBV6-6
TGTGCCAGCAGTTACTCGGACAGGATGAACACTGAAGCTTTCTTT
CASSYSDRMNTEAFF
>NA|TRBJ2-4|NA|TRBV19
TGTCCGAGAGATATCCAAAACATTCAGTACTTC
CPRDIQNIQYF
>TRBD1|TRBJ1-2|NA|TRBV29-1
TGCAGCGTTGATCTGTCGCAGGGGGATCGTTATGGCTACACCTTC
CSVDLSQGDRYGYTF
>TRBD1|TRBJ1-1|NA|TRBV25-1
TGTGCCAGCAGAGGGACAGGAGCTTTCTTT
CASRGTGAFF
>NA|TRBJ1-2|few|TRBV12-3/TRBV12-4
TGTGCCAGCAGTTTAGGCCCGGCCAGGGGCACCTTC
CASSLGPARGTF
>NA|TRBJ2-2|few|TRBV4-2
TGTGCCAGCAGCCAAGGGCCAACAGAAAGCACCGGGGAGCTGTTTTTT
CASSQGPTESTGELFF
>NA|TRBJ2-3|NA|TRBV7-3
TGTGCCAGCAGCCCTAGCACCGATACGCAGTATTTT
CASSPSTDTQYF
>NA|TRBJ2-7|NA|TRBV11-1
TGTGCCAGCAGCCACAAAAACAGGGAGATCCACGAGCAGTACTTC
CASSHKNREIHEQYF
>NA|TRBJ1-1|NA|TRBV4-3
TGCGCCAGCAGCCGTCGGGACACTACTGAAGCTTTCTTT
CASSRRDTTEAFF
>NA|TRBJ2-3|NA|TRBV4-3
TGCGCCAGCAGCCAAGATGGTCGGCTCCGGGGGACAGATACGCAGTATTTT
CASSQDGRLRGTDTQYF
>NA|TRBJ2-5|NA|TRBV10-1
TGCGCCAGCAGTCCCGACAGCCAAGAGACCCAGTACTTC
CASSPDSQETQYF
>NA|TRBJ2-3|once|TRBV29-1
TGCAGCGTTTCGGGACACACAGATACGCAGTATTTT
CSVSGHTDTQYF
>NA|TRBJ1-1|NA|TRBV11-1
TGTGCCAGCAGCTTAGAGAGAGCCTCCCGGACTGAAGCTTTCTTT
CASSLERASRTEAFF
>NA|TRBJ1-1|NA|TRBV4-1
TGCGCCAGCAGACAGGGAGGGGGGAACACTGAAGCTTTCTTT
CASRQGGGNTEAFF
>TRBD1|TRBJ2-4|NA|TRBV7-9
TGTGCCAGCAGCCCCCCGGGGACAGCGTCTCTAGCCAAAAACATTCAGTACTTC
CASSPPGTASLAKNIQYF
>NA|TRBJ2-1|NA|TRBV11-3
TGTGCCAGCAGCTTAGGGCAGGGCTACAATGAGCAGTTCTTC
CASSLGQGYNEQFF
>NA|TRBJ2-5|once|TRBV6-5
TGTGCCAGCTGCGGACAGATCGGATCCCAAGAGACCCAGTACTTC
CASCGQIGSQETQYF
>NA|TRBJ2-2|NA|TRBV24-1
TGTGCCACCAGTGATGGAGTTAAAGGGGCCGGGGAGCTGTTTTTT
CATSDGVKGAGELFF
>TRBD1|TRBJ1-6|NA|TRBV18
TGTGCCAGCTCACGGACAGGGGCGCTAAATAATTCACCCCTCCACTTT
CASSRTGALNNSPLHF
>TRBD1|TRBJ1-2|NA|TRBV5-6
TGTGCCAGCAGCGGGGGACAGGGATACCTCTATGGCTACACCTTC
CASSGGQGYLYGYTF
>NA|TRBJ2-1|NA|TRBV6-5
TGTGCCAGCAGTTATTCGACAGCCCTCAACGAGCAGTTCTTC
CASSYSTALNEQFF
>NA|TRBJ1-5|NA|TRBV12-3/TRBV12-4
TGTGCCAGCAGTCTACAGGGAATCCAGCCCCAGCATTTT
CASSLQGIQPQHF
>NA|TRBJ1-1|NA|TRBV27
TGTGCCAGCAGTTTATCGAGAGGGCGCGGTGAAGCTTTCTTT
CASSLSRGRGEAFF
>NA|TRBJ1-1|NA|TRBV19
TGTGCCAGTAGTATCGGTACAGGGTTAGGGACTGAAGCTTTCTTT
CASSIGTGLGTEAFF